In this sample, the clone carrying this TCR beta chain turned up many times. The antigen remains undetermined. The data were obtained in a study of T cells after posttransplantation cyclophosphamide. Notes on the study in general: Blood and skin or GI T cell repertoires showed limited TRB overlap.

Profiling relied on immunoSEQ multiplex PCR, and the TCRdb table lists in-frame clones only, not all of them. Sampling found about 7,700 clones, none seen once. Busulfan-fludarabine conditioning, marrow transplant, and cyclophosphamide on days +3 and +4 were administered. V was cut by 0 bases and J by 8 bases, with 8 bases left in between. The CDR3 runs 13 residues. Germline CDR1 and CDR2: KGHSH and LQKENI. The chain employs TRBV18 and TRBJ2-1; weak D call: TRBD2 (5 bases). This receptor was obtained from a female patient aged 55-70 years who received an allogeneic stem cell transplant from an unrelated donor, was CMV-positive, and had acute GVHD only. Some T cells may have come from the graft donor. Here the sequenced sample was PBMCs, taken 94 days after allogeneic stem cell transplant with posttransplant cyclophosphamide. For the CDR3, the DNA is TGTGCCAGCTCACCACCGGCGGGCTATGAGCAGTTCTTC. Residues: CASSPPAGYEQFF.